These 21 T cell receptor beta chains share one sample of origin, sequenced in a study of T-cell reconstitution after alpha-beta-depleted transplantation in children. Using unique molecular identifiers, the investigators prepared the TCRbeta library. TCRdb analysed the PCR reads with MiXCR anew, one entry per CDR3 protein. The data contain around 240,000 distinct CDR3 sequences, roughly a tenth of them singletons. The specimen was PBMCs from the stem cell graft donor, collected from the stem cell graft. All receptors derive from a human donor who donated a stem cell graft to a child with SCID.

This clonotype was observed many times. This chain joins TRBV6-6 and TRBJ1-2; D gene unclear. The CDR3 extends over 13 amino acids. CDR1 is MNHNY and CDR2 is SVGAGI in the germline V gene (reference sequence). Trimming left V 2 bases short and J 7 bases short, with 11 bases between. CDR3 protein: CASSYRTVPGYTF. CDR3 DNA: TGTGCCAGCAGTTACCGGACGGTTCCTGGCTACACCTTC.

Ten or more counts support this clonotype. The chain is built from TRBV29-1 and TRBJ1-1; D might be TRBD1 (6 bases). The CDR3 consists of 13 residues. CDR1 and CDR2 (germline): SQVTM, ANQGSEA. V was shortened by 6 bases and J by 3 bases, with 14 bases between the two germline ends. The DNA for the CDR3 is TGCAGCGTGAACAGGGTAAGGGACACTGAAGCTTTCTTT. Its protein is CSVNRVRDTEAFF.

This clonotype was picked up many times. CDR3 in amino acids: CASSSGGVTFF. CDR3 DNA sequence: TGTGCCAGCAGCTCCGGGGGGGTCACTTTCTTT. The V and J genes are TRBV7-3 and TRBJ1-1; weak D call: TRBD1 (5 bases). Trimming took 4 bases from V and 12 from J, leaving 12 bases between them. This CDR3 has 11 residues. Germline CDR1 and CDR2: SGHTA and FQGTGA.

A word on this clonotype: This may be a read error, as it is one base from a much larger clone. The V gene is TRBV6-1, the J gene TRBJ2-2; no clear D gene. There are 15 residues in the CDR3. Deletions cut 1 base from V and 4 bases from J, with 10 bases between. Germline V lookup: CDR1 MNHNS, CDR2 SASEGT. The CDR3 DNA follows: TGTGCCAGCAGTGAAGGGCAGGTGAGCACCGGGGAGCTGTTTTTT. Translating it yields CASSEGQVSTGELFF.

This clonotype was counted many times. The V and J genes are TRBV4-2 and TRBJ1-5; weak D call: TRBD1 (5 bases). Trimming left V 8 bases short and J 5 bases short, with 19 bases between. The CDR3 extends over 15 amino acids. CDR1 is LGHNA and CDR2 is YNFKEQ in the germline V gene. The CDR3 sequence is CASGDGTGTDQPQHF. DNA of the CDR3: TGTGCCAGCGGCGACGGGACGGGAACCGATCAGCCCCAGCATTTT.

This clonotype was seen a handful of times. The chain couples TRBV21-1 to TRBJ2-1; the listed D gene, TRBD1, was not tested against the DNA. TRBV21-1 is labeled a pseudogene. The CDR3 has 20 amino acids. The CDR3: CASSKAPGQGGTSSYNEQFF. The CDR3 DNA reads as TGTGCCAGCAGCAAAGCGCCCGGACAGGGGGGTACGAGCTCCTACAATGAGCAGTTCTTC.

This clonotype was observed at least ten times. This chain connects TRBV12-3 or TRBV12-4 to TRBJ1-2, with TRBD1 as a possible D gene (6 bases). V gave up 2 bases and J gave up 4 bases, with 14 bases separating them. The CDR3 consists of 15 residues. The CDR3: CASSLLTGTTYGYTF. The CDR3 DNA is TGTGCCAGCAGTTTATTAACCGGGACAACCTATGGCTACACCTTC.

This clonotype was seen at least ten times. The chain recombines TRBV7-9 with TRBJ2-1; D call uncertain. The V end was cut by 1 base, the J end by 0 bases, with 10 bases between. The CDR3 totals 16 residues. Looked up from germline, CDR1 is SEHNR and CDR2 is FQNEAQ (reference sequence). This CDR3 reads CASSLGRRSSYNEQFF. The CDR3 DNA reads as TGTGCCAGCAGCTTAGGGAGACGTAGCTCCTACAATGAGCAGTTCTTC.

This clonotype was counted a few times. The rearrangement joins TRBV15 to TRBJ1-5; a possible D gene is TRBD1 (6 bases). The V end was cut by 1 base, the J end by 5 bases, with 18 bases between. Germline V gene data show CDR1 as LNHNV and CDR2 as YYDKDF (reference sequence). CDR3 length: 17 residues. The CDR3 region has the DNA TGTGCCACCAGCAGAGGGGTTGTAACAGGGCCCCATCAGCCCCAGCATTTT. Translation gives CATSRGVVTGPHQPQHF. The full variable domain, in which reference TRBV15 and TRBJ1-5 provide the parts outside the CDR3, is DAMVIQNPRYQVTQFGKPVTLSCSQTLNHNVMYWYQQKSSQAPKLLFHYYDKDFNNEADTPDNFQSRRPNTSFCFLDIRSPGLGDTAMYLCATSRGVVTGPHQPQHFGDGTRLSIL.

This clonotype was seen ten or more times. The genes are TRBV20-1 and TRBJ1-2, with D possibly matching TRBD1 (5 bases). Germline V gives CDR1 DFQATT, CDR2 SNEGSKA (reference sequence). The CDR3 runs to 16 residues. With 6 bases removed from V and 6 bases from J, the gap between germline ends came to 26 bases. This chain's CDR3 is CSAPDRRGYNNDGYTF. The CDR3 DNA follows: TGCAGTGCCCCAGACCGCCGGGGCTATAATAATGATGGCTACACCTTC.

This clonotype was seen repeatedly, ten times or more. J is TRBJ2-7 and V is TRBV5-1, with TRBD1 matching 7 bases. The CDR3 is made up of 15 amino acids. The junction had 8 bases not matched to a gene; V was cut back by 4 bases and J by 1 base. Germline V gene sequence: CDR1 SGHRS, CDR2 YFSETQ. The CDR3 sequence: CASSRKGTVSYEQYF. CDR3 DNA: TGCGCCAGCAGCCGGAAAGGGACAGTTTCCTACGAGCAGTACTTC. The full variable domain, its missing parts supplied by reference TRBV5-1 and TRBJ2-7, is KAGVTQTPRYLIKTRGQQVTLSCSPISGHRSVSWYQQTPGQGLQFLFEYFSETQRNKGNFPGRFSGRQFSNSRSEMNVSTLELGDSALYLCASSRKGTVSYEQYFGPGTRLTVT.

This clonotype was picked up many times. The CDR3 sequence: CASSLLDRLTEAFF. The CDR3 DNA reads TGTGCCAGCTCACTCCTGGACCGACTCACTGAAGCTTTCTTT. V and J are TRBV18 and TRBJ1-1; no firm D call. With 4 bases removed from V and 4 bases from J, the gap between germline ends came to 13 bases. Germline-derived CDR1 and CDR2 are KGHSH and LQKENI. CDR3 length: 14 residues.

This clonotype was seen many times. The CDR3 reads CASSSRGGLIYNEQFF. CDR3 DNA: TGTGCCAGCAGCTCCCGAGGGGGTCTAATCTACAATGAGCAGTTCTTC. This chain joins TRBV7-2 and TRBJ2-1, with D tentatively TRBD1 (6 bases). The CDR3 totals 16 residues. Trimming removed 4 bases at V and 3 bases at J, with 16 bases between. Germline lookup yields CDR1 SGHTA and CDR2 FQGNSA.

This clonotype was detected a few times. J is TRBJ1-1 and V is TRBV4-2; 8 positions match TRBD1. Trimming at V came to 0 bases and at J to 11 bases, leaving 11 bases not matched to a gene. Germline CDR1 reads LGHNA; CDR2 reads YNFKEQ. The CDR3 runs 15 residues. CDR3 sequence: CASSQDPGQGVLAFF. In DNA, the CDR3 is TGTGCCAGCAGCCAAGATCCCGGACAGGGAGTACTGGCTTTCTTT.

This clonotype was recorded at least ten times. V gene TRBV4-1 combines with J gene TRBJ1-1; 8 positions match TRBD1. V lost 8 bases to trimming and J lost 4 bases; unmatched junction nucleotides: 6. This CDR3 has 13 amino acids. Per germline, CDR1 MGHRA and CDR2 YSYEKL. CDR3 DNA: TGCGCCAGCGCGACAGGGGTGAGCACTGAAGCTTTCTTT. Protein: CASATGVSTEAFF.

This clonotype showed up many times. The J gene is TRBJ1-1, the V gene TRBV5-1; unclear D gene. Germline CDR1 SGHRS, CDR2 YFSETQ. V shed 4 bases and J shed 6 bases, with 13 bases lying between them. There are 13 residues in the CDR3. The CDR3 DNA follows: TGCGCCAGCAGCCTCGGGTGGGCCGCTGAAGCTTTCTTT. This gives the protein CASSLGWAAEAFF.

The table lists this clonotype with a few counts. The rearrangement uses TRBV5-1 and TRBJ1-1; TRBD1 aligns across 7 bases. The V segment lost 4 bases and the J segment 1 base; nucleotides outside the gene matches: 4. The CDR3 totals 14 residues. The germline CDR1 and CDR2 sequences are SGHRS and YFSETQ. CDR3 loop: CASSQGQRNTEAFF. The CDR3, as DNA: TGCGCCAGCAGCCAGGGACAGAGGAACACTGAAGCTTTCTTT.

There are many counts of this clonotype. The chain links TRBV15 to TRBJ1-5, with D unclear. CDR1 LNHNV and CDR2 YYDKDF come from the germline V gene (reference sequence). V was cut by 1 base and J by 0 bases, with 10 bases left in between. The CDR3 runs to 16 residues. This CDR3 reads CATSRVVQYSNQPQHF. The CDR3 DNA sequence: TGTGCCACCAGCAGAGTTGTCCAATATAGCAATCAGCCCCAGCATTTT.

This clonotype was seen only a few times. V and J are TRBV5-6 and TRBJ2-5, with 9 bases that match TRBD1. Germline CDR1 and CDR2: SGHDT and YYEEEE. J lost 3 bases, V lost 3 bases, and 3 bases had no gene match. The CDR3 loop spans 14 amino acids. CDR3 coding DNA: TGTGCCAGCAGCTATTGGACAGGGGAAGAGACCCAGTACTTC. Its protein is CASSYWTGEETQYF.

This clonotype was seen repeatedly, ten times or more. The V and J genes are TRBV24-1 and TRBJ1-5, with 9 bases that match TRBD1. After removal of 2 bases from V and 6 bases from J, the junction contained 7 bases not matched to a gene. This CDR3 spans 16 amino acids. The germline V gene encodes CDR1 KGHDR and CDR2 SFDVKD. CDR3: CATSDSRDRAGQPQHF. The CDR3 coding sequence is TGTGCCACCAGTGATTCCCGGGACAGGGCCGGTCAGCCCCAGCATTTT.

This clonotype appeared many times. V is TRBV5-1 and J is TRBJ1-6; 7 bases match TRBD1. CDR3 length: 16 residues. V was clipped by 4 bases and J by 7 bases; unmatched bases: 11. Germline V gene lookup returns CDR1 SGHRS and CDR2 YFSETQ. This chain's CDR3 is CASSQTYRGRNSPLHF. The CDR3 DNA follows: TGCGCCAGCAGCCAAACCTACAGGGGACGAAATTCACCCCTCCACTTT. Combining the CDR3 with reference TRBV5-1 and TRBJ1-6 gives the whole variable domain KAGVTQTPRYLIKTRGQQVTLSCSPISGHRSVSWYQQTPGQGLQFLFEYFSETQRNKGNFPGRFSGRQFSNSRSEMNVSTLELGDSALYLCASSQTYRGRNSPLHFGNGTRLTVT.